The rows below give T cell receptor beta chains drawn from one sample of a study of T cells in Graves' hyperthyroidism and ophthalmopathy. TCRdb itself ran the multiplex PCR reads through MiXCR, one entry per CDR3 protein. The table records approximately 590,000 distinct CDR3 sequences, 15% to 18% of them present only once. Input material: blood. Source of these receptors: a woman younger than 45 with Graves' hyperthyroidism. The CDR3 runs from the conserved cysteine through the conserved F or W. A D gene is named only where the DNA matches it firmly. The size entry is marked missing in some rows and otherwise reads once, few, many or a size class.

V: TRBV7-2; J: TRBJ2-3; size: NA; D: TRBD2; DNA: TGTGCCAGCAGCTTTCATATCCGGCTAGCGGGAGAGGTTGCGGCAGATACGCAGTATTTT; CDR3: CASSFHIRLAGEVAADTQYF
V: TRBV27; J: TRBJ2-1; size: NA; D: NA; DNA: TGTGCCAGCAGTTTACCACTAAGCCCGGGGACTCAATCCTACAATGAGCAGTTCTTC; CDR3: CASSLPLSPGTQSYNEQFF
V: TRBV12-5; J: TRBJ2-1; size: NA; D: TRBD2; DNA: TGTGCTAGTGGTTTGAGTCCTAGCGGACACAATGAGCAGTTCTTC; CDR3: CASGLSPSGHNEQFF
V: TRBV7-2; J: TRBJ1-1; size: NA; D: NA; DNA: TGTGCCAGCAGCTCCCGTGGGGCTTACTTTGAAGCTTTCTTT; CDR3: CASSSRGAYFEAFF
V: TRBV28; J: TRBJ2-7; size: many; D: TRBD1; DNA: TGTGCCAGCAGTCGGGACAGGCTCGGGCCCTACGAGCAGTACTTC; CDR3: CASSRDRLGPYEQYF
V: TRBV4-3; J: TRBJ2-1; size: few; D: TRBD2; DNA: TGCGCCAGCAGCCAAGACGGCGGGACTAGCGGGGTAGACAATGAGCAGTTCTTC; CDR3: CASSQDGGTSGVDNEQFF
V: TRBV18; J: TRBJ2-6; size: NA; D: NA; DNA: TGTGCCAGCTCGGGGCCAGGTAGCGGGGCCAACGTCCTGACTTTC; CDR3: CASSGPGSGANVLTF
V: TRBV27; J: TRBJ2-7; size: many; D: NA; DNA: TGTGCCAGCAGTTCCCCGGGGCATTCCTACGAGCAGTACTTC; CDR3: CASSSPGHSYEQYF
V: TRBV5-1; J: TRBJ1-2; size: few; D: TRBD1; DNA: TGCGCCAGCGAAACAGGGGGCGGGGATGGCTACACCTTC; CDR3: CASETGGGDGYTF
V: TRBV2; J: TRBJ1-6; size: many; D: NA; DNA: TGTGCCAGCAGTCTTAAGAGCTCCTATAATTCACCCCTCCACTTT; CDR3: CASSLKSSYNSPLHF
V: TRBV7-6; J: TRBJ2-7; size: many; D: TRBD2; DNA: TGTGCCAGCAGCCTCGTCGGGGGGACGAGGGAGCAGTACTTC; CDR3: CASSLVGGTREQYF
V: TRBV3-1; J: TRBJ2-3; size: many; D: NA; DNA: TGTGCCAGCAGCCAAGTTATAGGGGCGCCGATGGATACGCAGTATTTT; CDR3: CASSQVIGAPMDTQYF
V: TRBV5-5; J: TRBJ1-1; size: many; D: NA; DNA: TGTGCCAGCAGACAAACCCTGAACACTGAAGCTTTCTTT; CDR3: CASRQTLNTEAFF
V: TRBV12-3/TRBV12-4; J: TRBJ2-4; size: many; D: TRBD2; DNA: TGTGCCAGCAGTTTGTCAGGTCGCGGGAGAGGGAACATTCAGTACTTC; CDR3: CASSLSGRGRGNIQYF
V: TRBV6-1; J: TRBJ2-3; size: NA; D: TRBD2; DNA: TGTGCCAGCCGTTTACTAGCGGGAGTGGAAGATACGCAGTATTTT; CDR3: CASRLLAGVEDTQYF
V: TRBV10-3; J: TRBJ2-1; size: many; D: TRBD2; DNA: TGTGCCATCATGGCGGGAGCCTACAATGAGCAGTTCTTC; CDR3: CAIMAGAYNEQFF
V: TRBV7-9; J: TRBJ1-1; size: few; D: TRBD1; DNA: TGTGCCAGCACACCTCAGGGGGGGACTGAAGCTTTCTTT; CDR3: CASTPQGGTEAFF
V: TRBV11-2; J: TRBJ2-1; size: many; D: NA; DNA: TGTGCCAGCAGCTTTGGTCTAGCGAATGAGCAGTTCTTC; CDR3: CASSFGLANEQFF
V: TRBV20-1; J: TRBJ2-5; size: NA; D: NA; DNA: TGCAGTGCCTTTCGGGTAAACGGGGAGTTAATCTCCCAAGAGACCCAGTACTTC; CDR3: CSAFRVNGELISQETQYF
V: TRBV9; J: TRBJ2-5; size: many; D: NA; DNA: TGTGCCAGCAGCGTAGTGGCAGGGGGGGGAGAGACCCAGTACTTC; CDR3: CASSVVAGGGETQYF
V: TRBV6-2/TRBV6-3; J: TRBJ2-1; size: many; D: NA; DNA: TGTGCCAGCACTACCTTCCGGGACAATGAGCAGTTCTTC; CDR3: CASTTFRDNEQFF
V: TRBV2; J: TRBJ2-3; size: many; D: NA; DNA: TGTGCCAGCTGGAGGTTGCGGGCTCCAGATACGCAGTATTTT; CDR3: CASWRLRAPDTQYF
V: TRBV28; J: TRBJ2-2; size: NA; D: TRBD2; DNA: TGTGCCAGCAGTTTCGGGACTAGCCGGGGGGAGCTGTTTTTT; CDR3: CASSFGTSRGELFF
V: TRBV18; J: TRBJ2-1; size: many; D: TRBD1; DNA: TGTGCCAGCTCACTATACAGGGGTACCAGCTCCTACAATGAGCAGTTCTTC; CDR3: CASSLYRGTSSYNEQFF
V: TRBV15; J: TRBJ1-2; size: NA; D: TRBD1; DNA: TGTGCCACCAGCAGAGATTACTTAGGACAGGGGATAGGCTACACCTTC; CDR3: CATSRDYLGQGIGYTF
V: TRBV5-6; J: TRBJ2-7; size: few; D: NA; DNA: TGTGCCAGCAGCTTTGAGGGCCACTACGAGCAGTACTTC; CDR3: CASSFEGHYEQYF
V: TRBV7-9; J: TRBJ2-3; size: NA; D: NA; DNA: TGTGCCAGCAGCTCGCATAGCACAGGTACGCAGTATTTT; CDR3: CASSSHSTGTQYF
V: TRBV11-2; J: TRBJ2-1; size: many; D: NA; DNA: TGTGCCAGCAGCTTAGCCGAGTTCTCGGGGAATGAGCAGTTCTTC; CDR3: CASSLAEFSGNEQFF
V: TRBV20-1; J: TRBJ2-1; size: many; D: NA; DNA: TGCAGTGCCCAAAGGAGTGGAAATGAGCAGTTCTTC; CDR3: CSAQRSGNEQFF
V: TRBV6-1; J: TRBJ2-3; size: few; D: NA; DNA: TGTGCCAGCAGTCGAACTAGGCACCAGAGCACAGATACGCAGTATTTT; CDR3: CASSRTRHQSTDTQYF
V: TRBV18; J: TRBJ2-1; size: many; D: TRBD1; DNA: TGTGCCAGCTCACCAAGTACAGGGGACGAGCAGTTCTTC; CDR3: CASSPSTGDEQFF
V: TRBV15; J: TRBJ2-3; size: NA; D: NA; DNA: TGTGCCACCAGCAGTCTAAGCGGCACAGATACGCAGTATTTT; CDR3: CATSSLSGTDTQYF
V: TRBV20-1; J: TRBJ2-7; size: few; D: NA; DNA: TGCAGTGCTACAGGACCCGCCGCTCGACACTCGGGGCAGTACTTC; CDR3: CSATGPAARHSGQYF
V: TRBV6-1; J: TRBJ1-3; size: few; D: NA; DNA: TGTGCCAGCAGTGCGCAGGACCTGCCCTCTGGAAACACCATATATTTT; CDR3: CASSAQDLPSGNTIYF
V: TRBV6-1; J: TRBJ2-7; size: NA; D: NA; DNA: TGTGCCAGCGGGGGAACCATGAGCTCCTACGAGCAGTACTTC; CDR3: CASGGTMSSYEQYF
V: TRBV3-1; J: TRBJ1-2; size: many; D: NA; DNA: TGTGCCAGCAGCCAAGGGGGGATTTACCATGGCTACACCTTC; CDR3: CASSQGGIYHGYTF
V: TRBV30; J: TRBJ1-2; size: many; D: NA; DNA: TGTGCCACCAAGAACAGGGCCGCTAACTATGGCTACACCTTC; CDR3: CATKNRAANYGYTF
V: TRBV7-3; J: TRBJ2-3; size: NA; D: TRBD1; DNA: TGTGCCAGCAGCTTAACCCGCGACAGGGGGACAGATACGCAGTATTTT; CDR3: CASSLTRDRGTDTQYF
V: TRBV5-6; J: TRBJ2-3; size: many; D: TRBD2; DNA: TGTGCCAGCAGCCATACCCTAGCGGGAGGGCCCCGCGGGCTTACGCAGTATTTT; CDR3: CASSHTLAGGPRGLTQYF
V: TRBV9; J: TRBJ2-4; size: NA; D: TRBD1; DNA: TGTGCCAGCAGCGTTTCGGCTGGACAGGGTCCACGGGACATTCAGTACTTC; CDR3: CASSVSAGQGPRDIQYF
V: TRBV30; J: TRBJ2-7; size: many; D: TRBD2; DNA: TGTGCCTGGAGTTCGGGAGGGCTTGACGAGCAGTACTTC; CDR3: CAWSSGGLDEQYF
V: TRBV20-1; J: TRBJ2-1; size: many; D: NA; DNA: TGCAGTGCTAGTCGGGTATCTGGGATTGAGCAGTTCTTC; CDR3: CSASRVSGIEQFF
V: TRBV11-2; J: TRBJ2-3; size: many; D: NA; DNA: TGTGCCAGCAGCTTAGGGTCTAGTAGCACAGATACGCAGTATTTT; CDR3: CASSLGSSSTDTQYF
V: TRBV7-7; J: TRBJ2-1; size: many; D: NA; DNA: TGTGCCAGCAGCCTCCGGGTAGCGGCTTACAATGAGCAGTTCTTC; CDR3: CASSLRVAAYNEQFF
V: TRBV12-3/TRBV12-4; J: TRBJ1-1; size: many; D: NA; DNA: TGTGCCAGCAGTCCACTCAGGGTTGGGATTATGAACACTGAAGCTTTCTTT; CDR3: CASSPLRVGIMNTEAFF
V: TRBV2; J: TRBJ2-7; size: many; D: TRBD1; DNA: TGTGCCAGCAGGGGGCCGGGACAGGGCAGGGTCGAGCAGTACTTC; CDR3: CASRGPGQGRVEQYF
V: TRBV29-1; J: TRBJ1-5; size: many; D: NA; DNA: TGCAGCGCCGTAGGGGGACCGGATCAGCCCCAGCATTTT; CDR3: CSAVGGPDQPQHF